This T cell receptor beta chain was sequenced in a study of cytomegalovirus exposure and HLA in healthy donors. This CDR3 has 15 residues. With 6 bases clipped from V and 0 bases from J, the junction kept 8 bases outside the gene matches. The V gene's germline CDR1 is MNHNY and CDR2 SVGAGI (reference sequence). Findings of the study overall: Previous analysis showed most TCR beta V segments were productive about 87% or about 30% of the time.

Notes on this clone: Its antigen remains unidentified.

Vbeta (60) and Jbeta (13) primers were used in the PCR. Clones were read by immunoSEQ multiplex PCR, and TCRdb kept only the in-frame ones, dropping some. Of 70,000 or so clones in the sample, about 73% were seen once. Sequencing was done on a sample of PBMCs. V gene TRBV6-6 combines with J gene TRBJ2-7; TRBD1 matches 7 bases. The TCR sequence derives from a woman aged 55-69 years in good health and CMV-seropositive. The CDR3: CASRTGTASSYEQYF. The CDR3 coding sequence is TGTGCCAGCAGAACCGGGACAGCAAGCTCCTACGAGCAGTACTTC.